This TCR beta chain stems from a study of T cells in Graves' hyperthyroidism and ophthalmopathy. General study results and limits: Ophthalmopathy, as predicted by the model, came a median about six months after the prediction.

TCR beta CDR3 regions were amplified from RNA transcripts. TCR CDR3 regions were first amplified by RT-PCR with HTBI primers. TCRdb called the multiplex PCR reads again in MiXCR, with one record for every CDR3 protein. This table has a few hundred thousand distinct CDR3 sequences, 40% to 55% appearing once. This clonotype was detected only a few times. The antigen remains unidentified. The authors deemed Graves' hyperthyroidism stable absent ophthalmopathy progression within 18 months. Diagnoses were established using clinical symptoms, serum thyroxine and TRAb, thyroid ultrasound and orbital computed tomography. The sample was peripheral blood or thyroid tissue (not recorded which). The TCR originated in a woman between 18 and 29 years old with Graves' hyperthyroidism.

The CDR3 coding sequence is TGTGCCAGCAGTCCGCAAACAGGTTACTCCTACGAGCAGTACTTC. Amino acids: CASSPQTGYSYEQYF. The chain employs TRBV27 and TRBJ2-7; D may be TRBD1 (5 bases). Germline lookup yields CDR1 MNHEY and CDR2 SMNVEV (reference sequence). Trimming took off 5 bases at V and 0 bases at J, with 14 bases between the two ends. The CDR3 consists of 15 residues.